This T cell receptor (beta chain) was sequenced during a study of OX40 agonist ivuxolimab in advanced cancers. Overall study: Previous treatment with anti-PD-1, anti-PD-L1 or anti-CTLA-4 therapy was allowed; 40% had received some.

Measured with immunoSEQ multiplex PCR; TCRdb has only the in-frame clones, and not every one. Of tens of thousands of clones listed, 80% to 90% are singletons. About this clone: As yet, its antigen is unknown.

The ends lost 4 bases at V and 2 bases at J; junction bases unmatched: 6. The CDR3 sequence is 18 residues long. From germline, CDR1 is SGHRS and CDR2 YFSETQ. Study-wide results and limits: Researchers did not establish what antigens the expanded peripheral T cells target.

The rearrangement uses TRBV5-1 and TRBJ2-2; 15 bases agree with TRBD2. Sample: CD4+ or CD8+ T cells sorted from blood, taken in a trial of the OX40 agonist ivuxolimab. The sequence was collected from an adult with an advanced solid tumor such as melanoma, head and neck, liver or kidney cancer. The CDR3 protein is CASSAGLAGGENTGELFF. In DNA form, the CDR3 reads TGCGCCAGCAGCGCAGGACTAGCGGGAGGGGAAAACACCGGGGAGCTGTTTTTT.